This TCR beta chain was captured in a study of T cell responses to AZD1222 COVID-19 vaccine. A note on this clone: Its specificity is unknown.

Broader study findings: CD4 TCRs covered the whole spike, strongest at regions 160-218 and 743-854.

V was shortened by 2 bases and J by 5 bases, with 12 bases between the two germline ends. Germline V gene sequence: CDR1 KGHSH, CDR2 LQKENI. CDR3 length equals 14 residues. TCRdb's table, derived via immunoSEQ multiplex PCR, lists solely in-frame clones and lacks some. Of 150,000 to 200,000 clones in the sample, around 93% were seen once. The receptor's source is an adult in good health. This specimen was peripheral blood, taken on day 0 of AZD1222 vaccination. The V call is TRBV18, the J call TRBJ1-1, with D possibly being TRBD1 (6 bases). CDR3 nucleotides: TGTGCCAGCTCACCAACAGGGACATCGACTGAAGCTTTCTTT. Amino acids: CASSPTGTSTEAFF. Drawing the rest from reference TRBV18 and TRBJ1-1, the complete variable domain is NAGVMQNPRHLVRRRGQEARLRCSPMKGHSHVYWYRQLPEEGLKFMVYLQKENIIDESGMPKERFSAEFPKEGPSILRIQQVVRGDSAAYFCASSPTGTSTEAFFGQGTRLTVV.